What follows are 24 T cell receptor beta chains derived from one specimen sequenced in a study of yellow fever vaccine responses in identical twins. TCRdb called the RT-PCR reads again in MiXCR, with one record for every CDR3 protein. The repertoire includes thousands of distinct CDR3 sequences, about 84% of them detected once, and around 2.8% sits in the top ten. Sequencing was performed on T cells from blood (PBMCs), unsorted or a sorted subset (not recorded which), taken before or after yellow fever vaccination (not recorded which). These receptors originate from a woman aged 18-29 years who received the yellow fever vaccine.

This clonotype was counted a few times. V usage is TRBV11-1 and J usage is TRBJ2-3; 9 positions agree with TRBD1. Losses at the gene ends were 8 bases for V and 3 bases for J; bases not matched to a gene: 9. The CDR3 contains 15 residues. In germline, CDR1 is SGHAT, CDR2 FQDESV (reference sequence). DNA of the CDR3: TGTGCCAGCGCAGGCCGGGACAGGGTGACAGATACGCAGTATTTT. This codes for CASAGRDRVTDTQYF.

J is TRBJ2-1 and V is TRBV5-1; 8 nucleotides line up with TRBD1. Losses at the gene ends were 5 bases for V and 0 bases for J; bases not matched to a gene: 4. Germline lookup yields CDR1 SGHRS and CDR2 YFSETQ. The CDR3 runs 15 residues. Written as DNA, the CDR3 is TGCGCCAGCAGGGGGACAGGTATCTCCTACAATGAGCAGTTCTTC. Protein sequence: CASRGTGISYNEQFF.

This clonotype was seen only once. The chain joins TRBV11-2 to TRBJ2-4; the D call may be TRBD1 or TRBD2 (6 bases each). The CDR3 loop spans 20 amino acids. The V gene lost 1 base and the J gene lost 0 bases, with 22 bases spanning the gap. Per germline, CDR1 SGHAT and CDR2 FQNNGV. The DNA for the CDR3 is TGTGCCAGCAGCTTAGTTTCTTGGGGGCAGGGCGGGGTAGCCAAAAACATTCAGTACTTC. It yields the protein CASSLVSWGQGGVAKNIQYF. Supplemented by reference TRBV11-2 and TRBJ2-4, the full variable domain reads EAGVAQSPRYKIIEKRQSVAFWCNPISGHATLYWYQQILGQGPKLLIQFQNNGVVDDSQLPKDRFSAERLKGVDSTLKIQPAKLEDSAVYLCASSLVSWGQGGVAKNIQYFGAGTRLSVL.

The chain is built from TRBV11-3 and TRBJ2-7; D is unclear. The CDR3 is made up of 15 amino acids. Per germline, CDR1 SGHNT and CDR2 YENEEA. V lost 5 bases and J lost 0, with 14 bases in between. This CDR3 is CASSNGVDHSYEQYF. CDR3 in DNA: TGTGCCAGCAGCAATGGGGTCGATCACTCCTACGAGCAGTACTTC.

V usage is TRBV28 and J usage is TRBJ1-5; D is perhaps TRBD1 (5 bases). The V end was cut by 5 bases, the J end by 4 bases, with 15 bases between. The CDR3 extends over 15 amino acids. The germline V gene encodes CDR1 MDHEN and CDR2 SYDVKM. For the CDR3, the DNA is TGTGCCAGCAGTCCCCCGGGACGTATGAATCAGCCCCAGCATTTT. This encodes CASSPPGRMNQPQHF.

The chain links TRBV6-5 to TRBJ1-3; 8 bases are shared with TRBD1. Looked up from germline, CDR1 is MNHEY and CDR2 is SVGAGI. The J segment lost 2 bases and the V segment lost 0 bases, leaving 0 bases of the junction unmatched. This CDR3 region has 15 residues. The CDR3 sequence: CASSYSGQAGNTIYF. In nucleotides, the CDR3 is TGTGCCAGCAGTTACTCGGGACAGGCTGGAAACACCATATATTTT.

The V gene is TRBV27, the J gene TRBJ2-3; D is ambiguous. CDR3 length: 13 residues. Germline V gene data show CDR1 as MNHEY and CDR2 as SMNVEV (reference sequence). The V gene lost 1 base and the J gene lost 5 bases, with 7 bases spanning the gap. The CDR3: CASSLFGRDTQYF. The CDR3 region has the DNA TGTGCCAGCAGTTTATTCGGGCGAGATACGCAGTATTTT.

V is TRBV11-1 and J is TRBJ2-2, with 7 nucleotides matching TRBD1. Germline V gene lookup returns CDR1 SGHAT and CDR2 FQDESV (reference sequence). The V gene end was trimmed by 3 bases and the J gene end by 6 bases; junction bases not matched to a gene: 10. The CDR3 consists of 16 residues. Here the CDR3 DNA reads TGTGCCAGCAGCTTTGCAGGGGGAACAATTCCCGGGGAGCTGTTTTTT. This gives the protein CASSFAGGTIPGELFF.

The rearrangement links TRBV12-3 or TRBV12-4 to TRBJ2-2; no clear D gene. The CDR3 has 13 amino acids. V lost 6 bases to trimming and J lost 5 bases, with 10 bases between them. CDR3 in amino acids: CASSLGGTGELFF. As DNA, the CDR3 is TGTGCCAGCAGCCTCGGTGGGACCGGGGAGCTGTTTTTT.

The J gene is TRBJ1-2, the V gene TRBV19; D is ambiguous. The germline gives CDR1 LNHDA, CDR2 SQIVND (reference sequence). The CDR3 contains 14 residues. V was trimmed by 5 bases and J by 1 base, leaving 11 bases between them. The CDR3 sequence: CASSGRLDNYGYTF. The CDR3 region has the DNA TGTGCCAGTAGTGGACGGTTGGATAACTATGGCTACACCTTC.

The chain uses TRBV10-3 and TRBJ2-5; 7 bases line up with TRBD1. This CDR3 has 16 residues. CDR1 ENHRY and CDR2 SYGVKD come from the germline V gene. With 1 base clipped from V and 2 bases from J, the junction kept 7 bases outside the gene matches. This chain's CDR3 is CAISELRDSSQETQYF. CDR3 bases: TGTGCCATCAGTGAGTTAAGGGACAGCTCTCAAGAGACCCAGTACTTC.

This chain connects TRBV5-1 to TRBJ1-4; 10 bases match TRBD1. Germline loops: CDR1 SGHRS, CDR2 YFSETQ. Germline trimming cut 3 bases from V and 5 bases from J; bases unmatched to any gene: 1. The CDR3 extends over 14 amino acids. The CDR3 loop is CASSSDRGNEKLFF. The CDR3 DNA sequence: TGCGCCAGCAGCTCGGACAGGGGGAATGAAAAACTGTTTTTT. Drawing the rest from reference TRBV5-1 and TRBJ1-4, the complete variable domain is KAGVTQTPRYLIKTRGQQVTLSCSPISGHRSVSWYQQTPGQGLQFLFEYFSETQRNKGNFPGRFSGRQFSNSRSEMNVSTLELGDSALYLCASSSDRGNEKLFFGSGTQLSVL.

This chain connects TRBV15 to TRBJ2-2, with 10 bases matching TRBD2. Unmatched junction bases numbered 7, after V lost 4 bases and J lost 2 bases. The CDR3 is made up of 17 amino acids. In germline, CDR1 is LNHNV, CDR2 YYDKDF (reference sequence). The CDR3 reads CATSTGLAGVNTGELFF. CDR3 nucleotides: TGTGCCACCAGCACAGGGCTAGCGGGGGTTAACACCGGGGAGCTGTTTTTT.

This clonotype is a singleton in its sample. The chain uses TRBV5-1 and TRBJ2-1; tentative D call: TRBD2 (5 bases). With 6 bases removed from V and 8 bases from J, the gap between germline ends came to 21 bases. Germline V CDR1 and CDR2: SGHRS, YFSETQ. The CDR3 runs 15 residues. The CDR3 coding sequence is TGCGCCAGCACCACCTCCGGGCTGAGGGTCGATGAGCAGTTCTTC. This codes for CASTTSGLRVDEQFF.

The V gene is TRBV20-1, the J gene TRBJ2-5; D is perhaps TRBD2 (6 bases). Between the trimmed V and J ends, which lost 4 bases and 5 bases, there was a span of 14 bases. The CDR3 sequence is 13 residues long. Germline loops: CDR1 DFQATT, CDR2 SNEGSKA (reference sequence). The CDR3 sequence is CSANGDLGETQYF. The CDR3 coding sequence is TGCAGTGCTAACGGGGACTTGGGGGAGACCCAGTACTTC.

The chain recombines TRBV6-4 with TRBJ2-5; D is uncertain. From germline, CDR1 is MRHNA and CDR2 SNTAGT. The V end was cut by 2 bases, the J end by 1 base, with 5 bases between. The CDR3 has 13 amino acids. The CDR3 loop is CASSDRVQETQYF. The CDR3 DNA reads as TGTGCCAGCAGTGACAGGGTCCAAGAGACCCAGTACTTC.

The rearrangement uses TRBV10-3 and TRBJ2-2; 9 positions match TRBD1. The CDR3 extends over 13 amino acids. Germline V gene data show CDR1 as ENHRY and CDR2 as SYGVKD. Trimming took 10 bases from V and 6 from J; bases not matched to a gene: 6. The CDR3: CATRQGEAGELFF. The CDR3 bases are TGTGCCACACGACAGGGGGAAGCCGGGGAGCTGTTTTTT.

The J gene is TRBJ2-5, the V gene TRBV6-1, with D unresolved. Trimming took 5 bases from V and 5 from J, leaving 12 bases between them. Germline V gene lookup returns CDR1 MNHNS and CDR2 SASEGT. This CDR3 is built from 13 residues. Written as DNA, the CDR3 is TGTGCCAGCAGTATCCGAACAAGGGAGACCCAGTACTTC. This codes for CASSIRTRETQYF.

The table lists this clonotype with a count of one. CDR3 coding DNA: TGCAGTGCTAGCCCCAGGGGCAGTGGCTACACCTTC. The encoded protein is CSASPRGSGYTF. The chain combines TRBV20-1 with TRBJ1-2, with D maybe TRBD1 (6 bases). The germline V and J ends were trimmed by 3 bases and 7 bases, with 12 bases remaining between them. Germline V gene data show CDR1 as DFQATT and CDR2 as SNEGSKA (reference sequence). This CDR3 comprises 12 residues.

The chain carries TRBV11-1 and TRBJ1-4, with TRBD1 identical over 7 bases. The V gene's germline CDR1 is SGHAT and CDR2 FQDESV (reference sequence). The trim removed 0 bases at V and 5 bases at J, leaving 3 bases unmatched. This CDR3 is 15 amino acids long. In DNA form, the CDR3 reads TGTGCCAGCAGCTTAGCGGGACAGATGAATGAAAAACTGTTTTTT. Amino acid sequence: CASSLAGQMNEKLFF. The whole variable domain, remainder taken from reference TRBV11-1 and TRBJ1-4, is EAEVAQSPRYKITEKSQAVAFWCDPISGHATLYWYRQILGQGPELLVQFQDESVVDDSQLPKDRFSAERLKGVDSTLKIQPAELGDSAMYLCASSLAGQMNEKLFFGSGTQLSVL.

The rearrangement joins TRBV11-1 to TRBJ1-1; the D is unclear. Trimming removed 5 bases from V and 1 base from J, with 8 bases in between. This CDR3 has 13 residues. Germline V gene data show CDR1 as SGHAT and CDR2 as FQDESV (reference sequence). CDR3 in DNA: TGTGCCAGCAGCCCGAGAGGGAACACTGAAGCTTTCTTT. As protein: CASSPRGNTEAFF.

The V gene is TRBV2, the J gene TRBJ2-5; 10 bases are a match to TRBD1. Germline V gene data show CDR1 as SNHLY and CDR2 as FYNNEI. This CDR3 region has 15 residues. The V and J ends lost 4 bases and 4 bases, in that order; junction bases with no gene match: 6. The CDR3 spells CASSAVRTGGETQYF. The CDR3 bases are TGTGCCAGCAGTGCTGTGAGGACAGGGGGAGAGACCCAGTACTTC.

J is TRBJ2-3 and V is TRBV24-1; 7 bases agree with TRBD2. Germline CDR1 reads KGHDR; CDR2 reads SFDVKD. The ends lost 4 bases at V and 4 bases at J; junction bases unmatched: 7. The CDR3 runs 15 residues. This chain's CDR3 is CATSDTSAPADTQYF. CDR3 DNA: TGTGCCACCAGTGACACTAGCGCTCCCGCAGATACGCAGTATTTT.

The rearrangement joins TRBV6-1 to TRBJ2-7; D not resolved. Per germline, CDR1 MNHNS and CDR2 SASEGT. This CDR3 is built from 13 residues. The V gene lost 2 bases and the J gene lost 0 bases, with 5 bases spanning the gap. CDR3 region: CASSEWSSYEQYF. CDR3 nucleotides: TGTGCCAGCAGTGAATGGAGCTCCTACGAGCAGTACTTC.